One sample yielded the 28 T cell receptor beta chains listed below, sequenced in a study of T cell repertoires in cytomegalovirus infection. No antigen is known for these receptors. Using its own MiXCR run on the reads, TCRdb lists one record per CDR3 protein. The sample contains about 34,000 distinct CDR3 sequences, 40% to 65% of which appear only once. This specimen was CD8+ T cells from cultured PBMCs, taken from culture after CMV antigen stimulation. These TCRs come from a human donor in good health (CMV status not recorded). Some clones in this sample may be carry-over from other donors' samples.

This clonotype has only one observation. CDR3 protein: CASSFLRDRDTEAFF. The CDR3 nucleotides read TGTGCCAGCAGCTTCCTCCGGGACAGGGACACTGAAGCTTTCTTT. The rearrangement uses TRBV11-2 and TRBJ1-1; TRBD1 matches at 9 bases. Per germline, CDR1 SGHAT and CDR2 FQNNGV. V trimming: 3 bases; J trimming: 3 bases; junction bases outside the gene matches: 5. The CDR3 is 15 amino acids.

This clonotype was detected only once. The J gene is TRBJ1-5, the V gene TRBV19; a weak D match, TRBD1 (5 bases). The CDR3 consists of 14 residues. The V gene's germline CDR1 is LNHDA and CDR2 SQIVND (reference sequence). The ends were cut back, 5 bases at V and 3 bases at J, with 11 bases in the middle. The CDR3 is CASSPRQINQPQHF. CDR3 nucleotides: TGTGCCAGTAGTCCCCGACAGATCAATCAGCCCCAGCATTTT.

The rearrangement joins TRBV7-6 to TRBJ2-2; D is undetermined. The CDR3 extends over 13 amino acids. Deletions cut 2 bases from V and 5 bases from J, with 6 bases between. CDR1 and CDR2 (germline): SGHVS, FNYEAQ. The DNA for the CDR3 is TGTGCCAGCAGCTTAAGAGAGACCGGGGAGCTGTTTTTT. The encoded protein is CASSLRETGELFF.

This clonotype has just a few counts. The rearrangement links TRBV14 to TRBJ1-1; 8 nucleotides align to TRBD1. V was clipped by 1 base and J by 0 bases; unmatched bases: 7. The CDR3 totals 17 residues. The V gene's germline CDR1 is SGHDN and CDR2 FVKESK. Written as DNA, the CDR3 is TGTGCCAGCAGCCAAGGGGACAGGTTAGACATGAACACTGAAGCTTTCTTT. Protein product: CASSQGDRLDMNTEAFF. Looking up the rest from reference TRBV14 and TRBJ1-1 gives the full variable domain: EAGVTQFPSHSVIEKGQTVTLRCDPISGHDNLYWYRRVMGKEIKFLLHFVKESKQDESGMPNNRFLAERTGGTYSTLKVQPAELEDSGVYFCASSQGDRLDMNTEAFFGQGTRLTVV.

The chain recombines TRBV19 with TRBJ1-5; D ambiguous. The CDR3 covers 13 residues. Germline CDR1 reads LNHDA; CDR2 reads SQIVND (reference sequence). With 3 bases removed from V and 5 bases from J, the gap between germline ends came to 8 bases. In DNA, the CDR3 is TGTGCCAGTAGTATGGATCCTCATCAGCCCCAGCATTTT. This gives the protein CASSMDPHQPQHF. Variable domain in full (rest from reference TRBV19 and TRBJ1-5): DGGITQSPKYLFRKEGQNVTLSCEQNLNHDAMYWYRQDPGQGLRLIYYSQIVNDFQKGDIAEGYSVSREKKESFPLTVTSAQKNPTAFYLCASSMDPHQPQHFGDGTRLSIL.

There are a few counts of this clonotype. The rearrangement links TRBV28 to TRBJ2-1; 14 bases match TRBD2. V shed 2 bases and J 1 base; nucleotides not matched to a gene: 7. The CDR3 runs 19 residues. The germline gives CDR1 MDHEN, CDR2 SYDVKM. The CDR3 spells CASSLAGLAGVGSYNEQFF. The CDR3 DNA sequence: TGTGCCAGCAGTTTAGCGGGACTAGCGGGAGTAGGGTCCTACAATGAGCAGTTCTTC.

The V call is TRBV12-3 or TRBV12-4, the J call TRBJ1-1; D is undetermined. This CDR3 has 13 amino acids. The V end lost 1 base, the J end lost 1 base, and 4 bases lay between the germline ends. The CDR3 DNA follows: TGTGCCAGCAGTTTAGATTGGAACACTGAAGCTTTCTTT. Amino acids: CASSLDWNTEAFF.

The CDR3 spells CATSDADRGNQPQHF. CDR3 bases: TGTGCCACCAGTGATGCCGACAGGGGCAATCAGCCCCAGCATTTT. The rearrangement links TRBV24-1 to TRBJ1-5; TRBD1 agrees at 7 bases. With 3 bases clipped from V and 2 bases from J, the junction kept 3 bases outside the gene matches. The CDR3 sequence is 15 residues long. Germline assignment: CDR1 KGHDR and CDR2 SFDVKD.

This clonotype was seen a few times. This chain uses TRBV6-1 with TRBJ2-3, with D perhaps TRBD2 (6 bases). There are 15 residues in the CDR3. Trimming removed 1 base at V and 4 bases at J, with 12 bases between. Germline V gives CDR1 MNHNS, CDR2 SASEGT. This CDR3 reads CASSEELAKADTQYF. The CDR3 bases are TGTGCCAGCAGTGAAGAACTAGCTAAGGCAGATACGCAGTATTTT.

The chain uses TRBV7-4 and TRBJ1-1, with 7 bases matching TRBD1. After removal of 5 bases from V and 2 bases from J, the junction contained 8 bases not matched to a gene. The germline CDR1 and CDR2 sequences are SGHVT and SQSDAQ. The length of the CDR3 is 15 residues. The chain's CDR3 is CASSETTGINTEAFF. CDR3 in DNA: TGTGCCAGCAGCGAAACGACAGGGATCAACACTGAAGCTTTCTTT.

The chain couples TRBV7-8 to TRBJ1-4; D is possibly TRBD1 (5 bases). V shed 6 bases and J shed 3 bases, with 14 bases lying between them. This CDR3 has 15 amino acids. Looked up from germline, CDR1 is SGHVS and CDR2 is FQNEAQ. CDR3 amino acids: CASRLQVFANEKLFF. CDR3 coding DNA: TGTGCCAGCAGACTACAGGTCTTCGCTAATGAAAAACTGTTTTTT.

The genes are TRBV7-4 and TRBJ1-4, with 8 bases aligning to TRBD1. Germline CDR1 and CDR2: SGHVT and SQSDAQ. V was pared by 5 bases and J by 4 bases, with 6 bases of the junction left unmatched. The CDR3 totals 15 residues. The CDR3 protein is CASSPLQGVNEKLFF. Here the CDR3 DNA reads TGTGCCAGCAGCCCCCTACAGGGGGTTAATGAAAAACTGTTTTTT.

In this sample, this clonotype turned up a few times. CDR3 sequence: CSASDQGSTDTQYF. CDR3 sequence (DNA): TGCAGTGCTAGTGACCAGGGGAGCACAGATACGCAGTATTTT. The gene calls are TRBV20-1 and TRBJ2-3, with a tentative D call TRBD1 (6 bases). Trimming stripped 3 bases from V and 0 bases from J, with 10 bases between. The CDR3 loop spans 14 amino acids. Germline V gene data show CDR1 as DFQATT and CDR2 as SNEGSKA (reference sequence).

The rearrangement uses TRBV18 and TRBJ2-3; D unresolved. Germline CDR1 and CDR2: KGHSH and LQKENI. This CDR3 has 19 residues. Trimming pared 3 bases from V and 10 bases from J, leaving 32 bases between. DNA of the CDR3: TGTGCCAGCTCACCGGCGGTTACAGAGCCTCCTCACAGATACGACGCGCAGTATTTT. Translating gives CASSPAVTEPPHRYDAQYF. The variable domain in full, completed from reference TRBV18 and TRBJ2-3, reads NAGVMQNPRHLVRRRGQEARLRCSPMKGHSHVYWYRQLPEEGLKFMVYLQKENIIDESGMPKERFSAEFPKEGPSILRIQQVVRGDSAAYFCASSPAVTEPPHRYDAQYFGPGTRLTVL.

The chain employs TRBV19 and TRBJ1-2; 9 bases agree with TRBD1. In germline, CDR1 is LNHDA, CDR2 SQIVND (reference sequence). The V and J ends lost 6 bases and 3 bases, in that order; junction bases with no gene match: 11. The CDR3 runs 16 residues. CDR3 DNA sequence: TGTGCCAGTAGACGCCCGGGGACAGGGAAGCACTATGGCTACACCTTC. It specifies CASRRPGTGKHYGYTF.

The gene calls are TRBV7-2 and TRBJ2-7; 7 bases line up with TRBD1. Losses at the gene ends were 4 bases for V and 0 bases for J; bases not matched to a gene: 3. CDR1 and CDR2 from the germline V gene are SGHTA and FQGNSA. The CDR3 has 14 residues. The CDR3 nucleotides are TGTGCCAGCAGCTACGGACAGGTCTCCTACGAGCAGTACTTC. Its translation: CASSYGQVSYEQYF.

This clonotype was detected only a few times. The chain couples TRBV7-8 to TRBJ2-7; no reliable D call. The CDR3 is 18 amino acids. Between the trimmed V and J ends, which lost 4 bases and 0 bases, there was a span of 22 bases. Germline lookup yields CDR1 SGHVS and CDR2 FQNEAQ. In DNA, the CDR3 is TGTGCCAGCAGCTCGGGCCTTGCGTTGGTCTCCAGCTCCTACGAGCAGTACTTC. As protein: CASSSGLALVSSSYEQYF.

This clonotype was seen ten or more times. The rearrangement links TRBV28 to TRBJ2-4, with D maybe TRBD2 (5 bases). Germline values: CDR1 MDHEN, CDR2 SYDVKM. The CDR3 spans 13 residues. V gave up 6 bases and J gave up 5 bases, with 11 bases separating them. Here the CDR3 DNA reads TGTGCCAGCAGACGTACTAGGGAAAACATTCAGTACTTC. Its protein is CASRRTRENIQYF.

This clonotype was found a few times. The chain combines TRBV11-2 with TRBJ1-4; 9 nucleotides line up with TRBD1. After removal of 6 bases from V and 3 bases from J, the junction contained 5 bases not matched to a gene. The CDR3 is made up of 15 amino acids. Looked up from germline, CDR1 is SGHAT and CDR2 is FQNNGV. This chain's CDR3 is CASRDRGAANEKLFF. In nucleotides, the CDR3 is TGTGCCAGCAGGGACAGGGGTGCGGCTAATGAAAAACTGTTTTTT.

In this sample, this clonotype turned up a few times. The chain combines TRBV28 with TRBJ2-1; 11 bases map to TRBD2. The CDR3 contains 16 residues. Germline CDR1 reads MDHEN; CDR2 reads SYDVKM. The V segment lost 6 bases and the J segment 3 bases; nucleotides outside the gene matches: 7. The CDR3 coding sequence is TGTGCCAGCAGCACCACACTAGCGGGAGACTACAATGAGCAGTTCTTC. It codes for CASSTTLAGDYNEQFF.

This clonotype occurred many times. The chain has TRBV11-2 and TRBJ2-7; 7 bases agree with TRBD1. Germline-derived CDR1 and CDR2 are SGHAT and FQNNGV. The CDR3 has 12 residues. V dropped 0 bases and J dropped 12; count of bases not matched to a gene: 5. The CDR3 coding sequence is TGTGCCAGCAGCTTAGACGGACAGGCGCGGTACTTC. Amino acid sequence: CASSLDGQARYF. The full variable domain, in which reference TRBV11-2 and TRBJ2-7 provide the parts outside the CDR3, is EAGVAQSPRYKIIEKRQSVAFWCNPISGHATLYWYQQILGQGPKLLIQFQNNGVVDDSQLPKDRFSAERLKGVDSTLKIQPAKLEDSAVYLCASSLDGQARYFGPGTRLTVT.

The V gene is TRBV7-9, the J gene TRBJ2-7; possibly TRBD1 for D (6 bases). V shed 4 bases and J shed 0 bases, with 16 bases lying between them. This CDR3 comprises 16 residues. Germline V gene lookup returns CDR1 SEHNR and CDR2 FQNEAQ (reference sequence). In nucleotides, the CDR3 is TGTGCCAGCAGCTCCGATTCGACAGGACACTCCTACGAGCAGTACTTC. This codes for CASSSDSTGHSYEQYF. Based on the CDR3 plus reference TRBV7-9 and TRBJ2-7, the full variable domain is DTGVSQNPRHKITKRGQNVTFRCDPISEHNRLYWYRQTLGQGPEFLTYFQNEAQLEKSRLLSDRFSAERPKGSFSTLEIQRTEQGDSAMYLCASSSDSTGHSYEQYFGPGTRLTVT.

The CDR3 nucleotides are TGCGCCAGCAGCCAAGGGACATCGAGCTCCTACAATGAGCAGTTCTTC. This translates into CASSQGTSSSYNEQFF. V gene TRBV4-1 combines with J gene TRBJ2-1, with D tentatively TRBD1 (5 bases). The length of the CDR3 is 16 residues. In germline, CDR1 is MGHRA, CDR2 YSYEKL. Trimming shortened V by 1 base and J by 0 bases, and 10 bases separated the two germline ends.

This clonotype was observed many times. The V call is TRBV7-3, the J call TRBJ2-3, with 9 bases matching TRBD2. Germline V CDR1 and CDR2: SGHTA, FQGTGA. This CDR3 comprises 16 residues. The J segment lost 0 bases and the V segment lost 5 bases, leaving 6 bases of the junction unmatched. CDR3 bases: TGTGCCAGCAGCCCCTCCCTAGCGGGAAGCACAGATACGCAGTATTTT. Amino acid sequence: CASSPSLAGSTDTQYF.

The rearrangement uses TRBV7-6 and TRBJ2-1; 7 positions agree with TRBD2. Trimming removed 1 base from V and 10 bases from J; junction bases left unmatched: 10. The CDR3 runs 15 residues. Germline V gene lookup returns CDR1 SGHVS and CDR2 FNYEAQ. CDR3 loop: CASSLGEGRIGEQFF. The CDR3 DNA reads TGTGCCAGCAGCTTAGGGGAGGGCCGTATCGGCGAGCAGTTCTTC.

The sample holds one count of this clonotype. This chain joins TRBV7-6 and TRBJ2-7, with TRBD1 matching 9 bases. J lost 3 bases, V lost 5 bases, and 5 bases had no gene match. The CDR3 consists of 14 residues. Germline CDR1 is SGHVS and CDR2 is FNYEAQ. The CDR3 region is CASSLGTGNYEQYF. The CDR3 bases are TGTGCCAGCAGCCTCGGGACAGGGAACTACGAGCAGTACTTC.

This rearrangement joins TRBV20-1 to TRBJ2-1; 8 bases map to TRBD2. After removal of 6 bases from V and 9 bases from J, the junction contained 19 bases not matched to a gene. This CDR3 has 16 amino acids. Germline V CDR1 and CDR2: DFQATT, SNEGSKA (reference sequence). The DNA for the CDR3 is TGCAGTGCCGCTCAAAGGGACGGGAGGGCCAGAACTGAGCAGTTCTTC. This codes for CSAAQRDGRARTEQFF.

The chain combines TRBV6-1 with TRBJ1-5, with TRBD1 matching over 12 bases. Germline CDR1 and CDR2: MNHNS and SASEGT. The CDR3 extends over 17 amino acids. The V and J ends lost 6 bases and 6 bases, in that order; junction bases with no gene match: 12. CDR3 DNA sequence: TGTGCCAGCAGCGAATTCGTGGGACAGGGGGCGGGTCAGCCCCAGCATTTT. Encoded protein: CASSEFVGQGAGQPQHF.